This T cell receptor beta chain was documented in a study of blood T cell repertoires in COVID-19. In the authors' workflow: Amplification of reference gene primers was used by the study to estimate nucleated cell counts. Produced via immunoSEQ multiplex PCR; TCRdb's table is partial and in-frame only. V, J and clone size are those of that table, while D and trimming were read from the DNA. The data contain about 170,000 clones, about 85% of them singletons. The CDR3 runs 13 residues. V trimming: 6 bases; J trimming: 4 bases; junction bases outside the gene matches: 2. The rearrangement links TRBV12-3 or TRBV12-4 to TRBJ1-4, with 7 bases identical to TRBD1. The clonotype comes from a man aged 60 to 69 who had recovered from COVID-19. The material sequenced was peripheral blood. For the CDR3, the DNA is TGTGCCAGCAGCAGGGGGTATAATGAAAAACTGTTTTTT. This encodes CASSRGYNEKLFF.